This T cell receptor (beta chain) was sequenced in a study of blood T cell repertoires in COVID-19. The overall study: Samples of COVID-19 (acute and convalescent) were obtained from the United States, Italy and Spain. In each case, the material was cDNA or gDNA derived from T cells, B-cell-depleted T cells, or PBMCs.

The germline V gene encodes CDR1 MDHEN and CDR2 SYDVKM. The V gene lost 6 bases and the J gene lost 2 bases, with 8 bases spanning the gap. This CDR3 comprises 12 residues. It was during active infection that Seattle patients were enrolled and then longitudinally followed. Original data processing: Counts of nucleated cells, estimated from reference gene primer amplification, were obtained. TCRdb keeps only in-frame clones here, not all; method: immunoSEQ multiplex PCR. The V and J calls and clone size are taken from that table; D and trimming were inferred from the DNA. Here the sample spans more than 200,000 clones, just over 85% being singletons.

This receptor was identified in a man over 45 with COVID-19, enrolled during active disease. Sample: peripheral blood. The chain joins TRBV28 to TRBJ2-7, with D possibly matching TRBD1 (5 bases). The CDR3 DNA follows: TGTGCCAGCAGCAGGGTGGCCTACGAGCAGTACTTC. It encodes CASSRVAYEQYF. Full variable domain (outside the CDR3, taken from reference TRBV28 and TRBJ2-7): DVKVTQSSRYLVKRTGEKVFLECVQDMDHENMFWYRQDPGLGLRLIYFSYDVKMKEKGDIPEGYSVSREKKERFSLILESASTNQTSMYLCASSRVAYEQYFGPGTRLTVT.